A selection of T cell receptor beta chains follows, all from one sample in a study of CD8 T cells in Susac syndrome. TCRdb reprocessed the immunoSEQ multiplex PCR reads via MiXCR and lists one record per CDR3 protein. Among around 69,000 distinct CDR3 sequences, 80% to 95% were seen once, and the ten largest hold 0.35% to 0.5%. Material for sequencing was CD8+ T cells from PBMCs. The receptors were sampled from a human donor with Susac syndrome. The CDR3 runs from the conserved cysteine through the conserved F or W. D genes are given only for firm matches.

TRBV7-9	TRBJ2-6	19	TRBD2	TGTGCCAGCAGCCCGGGACTAGCGGCCGCACGCTCTGGGGCCAACGTCCTGACTTTC	CASSPGLAAARSGANVLTF
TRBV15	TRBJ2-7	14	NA	TGTGCCACCAGCAGAGCCCGGACGGCTTACGAGCAGTACTTC	CATSRARTAYEQYF
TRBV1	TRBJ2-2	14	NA	TGCACCAGCAGCCAACACCTAGCTCCCGGGGAGCTGTTTTTT	CTSSQHLAPGELFF
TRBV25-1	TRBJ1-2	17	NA	TGTGCCAGCAGTGAATATACCCTTGGACACCTCAACTATGGCTACACCTTC	CASSEYTLGHLNYGYTF
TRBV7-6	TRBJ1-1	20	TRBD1	TGTGCCAGCAGCTTACTCGCCGGGACAGGGGGCGCCGAGGGCTACACTGAAGCTTTCTTT	CASSLLAGTGGAEGYTEAFF
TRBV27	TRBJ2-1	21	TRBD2	TGTGCCAGCAGTTTCCGGGGGGGGACAGGGTCGACTAGCGGGAGACTCTATGAGCAGTTCTTC	CASSFRGGTGSTSGRLYEQFF
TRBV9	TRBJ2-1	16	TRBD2	TGTGCCAGCAGCCCGGAGGGGACTAGCGGGAGGAATGAGCAGTTCTTC	CASSPEGTSGRNEQFF
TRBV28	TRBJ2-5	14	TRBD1	TGTGCCAGCAGCAATGACAGGGGGCAAGAGACCCAGTACTTC	CASSNDRGQETQYF
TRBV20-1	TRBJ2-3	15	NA	TGCAGTGCTCCTCGGACTCGTGCGTACACAGATACGCAGTATTTT	CSAPRTRAYTDTQYF
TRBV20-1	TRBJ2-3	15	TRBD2	TGCAGTGCAAAGGGGACTAGCGGATCCACAGATACGCAGTATTTT	CSAKGTSGSTDTQYF